The present TCR beta chain was sequenced within a study of shared clonotypes between healthy human individuals. The CDR3 loop spans 15 amino acids. Germline loops: CDR1 LNHNV, CDR2 YYDKDF (reference sequence). Deletions cut 2 bases from V and 0 bases from J, with 8 bases between. This clone came up a few times. The assay was immunoSEQ multiplex PCR, and TCRdb's table has in-frame clones only and misses some. Found here are tens of thousands of clones, 62% of them singletons; the top ten hold roughly half. This TCR derives from a man aged 25-45 years in good health. The chain joins TRBV15 to TRBJ1-5, with a possible D match to TRBD1 (6 bases). Sequencing used memory CD8+ T cells sorted from blood. Subset reported: CD45RO+ cells pooled with CCR7-negative TemRA cells. The CDR3 here is CATSRQGISNQPQHF. CDR3 DNA: TGTGCCACCAGCAGACAGGGGATTAGCAATCAGCCCCAGCATTTT. Looking up the rest from reference TRBV15 and TRBJ1-5 gives the full variable domain: DAMVIQNPRYQVTQFGKPVTLSCSQTLNHNVMYWYQQKSSQAPKLLFHYYDKDFNNEADTPDNFQSRRPNTSFCFLDIRSPGLGDTAMYLCATSRQGISNQPQHFGDGTRLSIL.